This TCR beta chain is drawn from a study of PD-1 blockade in classical Hodgkin lymphoma. The V gene end was trimmed by 4 bases and the J gene end by 1 base; junction bases not matched to a gene: 9. CDR3 size: 16 residues. CDR1 and CDR2 (germline): MNHNY, SVGAGI (reference sequence). Every single patient, without exception, relapsed after autologous stem cell transplantation, and brentuximab vedotin exposure varied. Generated by immunoSEQ multiplex PCR, the TCRdb table keeps only in-frame clones and is missing some. The sample has roughly 31,000 clones, over 70% seen once. Findings and caveats of the study: The causes of the repertoire differences, possibly disease activity or prior therapy, remain undefined. The authors excluded patients who started nivolumab under 1 year after ASCT.

As to this clone: Antigen: not known.

The TCR originated in a human donor with classical Hodgkin lymphoma. Sequenced here: peripheral blood mononuclear cells (PBMCs), sampled before the second cycle of nivolumab. V gene TRBV6-6 combines with J gene TRBJ2-5; 7 positions agree with TRBD2. CDR3 in amino acids: CASSFAREGSQETQYF. CDR3 nucleotide sequence: TGTGCCAGCAGTTTCGCGAGGGAGGGTAGCCAAGAGACCCAGTACTTC.